The sequence of this T cell receptor (beta chain) was determined in a study of blood T cells in healthy people across ages. CDR3 length: 13 amino acids. V shed 6 bases, J shed 7 bases, and the junction held 3 bases outside the gene matches. Germline lookup yields CDR1 MDHEN and CDR2 SYDVKM. This clonotype has a handful of counts. A second PCR, run for roughly 7 to 11 cycles, used a sample-barcoded 5' primer plus a J-beta primer mix. A single record per CDR3 protein comes from TCRdb applying MiXCR to the 5' RACE reads. The table shows over a million distinct CDR3 sequences, with approximately 43% occurring only once.

The sequence was obtained from a woman aged 18-30 years in good health. This chain connects TRBV28 to TRBJ1-4, with 9 bases matching TRBD1. The sequenced material came from blood. CDR3: CASRDRGPEKLFF. The CDR3 DNA reads TGTGCCAGCAGGGACAGGGGACCTGAAAAACTGTTTTTT.